The clone carrying this T cell receptor beta chain showed up just a few times. As yet, its antigen is unknown. This record belongs to a study of T-cell memory formation after mild COVID-19. Background on the study: The TCR clusters were mostly specific to one donor. Study outcomes and limitations: Later expanders leaned toward CD4+, whereas clones contracting from day 15 to 85 were balanced CD4/CD8. Detection of some responders pre-infection suggested pre-existing cross-reactive memory T cells participated. For contracting clones, CD4+ ones sat mainly in CM and EM, CD8+ in EMRA.

The V end lost 8 bases, the J end lost 0 bases, and 17 bases lay between the germline ends. CDR3 length equals 16 residues. In TCRdb, the 5' RACE reads were re-called with MiXCR into one record per CDR3 protein. The top ten hold about 21% of the sample, which has around 300,000 distinct CDR3 sequences, approximately 19% seen once. The sequence came from a man aged 18 to 30 who had mild COVID-19 (a few samples of this study predate the infection). Cell type and time point are not known. The chain is built from TRBV23-1 and TRBJ2-4; D unclear. Being an ORF, TRBV23-1 has a function that is uncertain. The material sequenced was PBMCs or a T cell subset sorted from them (not recorded which). The CDR3 bases are TGCGCCAGCCGTCCTCTGGCGTTACTAGCCAAAAACATTCAGTACTTC. Protein product: CASRPLALLAKNIQYF.